This T cell receptor (beta chain) was documented in a study of T cell repertoires in cytomegalovirus infection. Study-wide background: Indications came from public TCR beta signatures; they pointed to CMV infection and to a matching HLA type.

CDR3 size: 15 residues. Unmatched junction bases numbered 6, after V lost 5 bases and J lost 5 bases. TCRdb re-called the reads through MiXCR, storing one row per CDR3 protein. The sample gives more than 350,000 distinct CDR3 sequences, roughly 30% of which show up once; roughly 15% is in the top ten. Concerning this clonotype itself: Its antigen remains unknown.

Overall study results and limits: HLA-C-restricted CMV-specific TCR beta clonotypes prevailed in the ex vivo response. CMV carriers with the relevant HLA were identified by cumulative public TCR beta family frequency.

The V call is TRBV12-3 or TRBV12-4, the J call TRBJ2-3; 11 bases fit TRBD2. Sequences were obtained from PBMCs. The sequence came from a human donor in good health (CMV status not recorded). Some clones in this sample may be carry-over from other donors' samples. CDR3 amino acids: CASSPLAGGQDTQYF. CDR3 DNA: TGTGCCAGCAGTCCCTTAGCGGGGGGGCAAGATACGCAGTATTTT.